This TCR beta chain was obtained from a study of regulatory T cells in long-lasting Graves disease. General study findings and limits: TCR diversity was lower in persistent Graves' patients than in newly diagnosed ones. Newly diagnosed patients shared about a thousand public clonotypes; persistent patients shared around 2,500.

Building of the TCR beta libraries involved iRepertoire HTBI primers and Arm-PCR of CDR3 regions. TCRdb itself ran the multiplex PCR reads through MiXCR, one entry per CDR3 protein. The table records over 650,000 distinct CDR3 sequences, about 32% of them present only once. Time point noted: persistent/refractory GD, antithyroid drugs over 5 years with positive TRAb. PBMCs were the source of the RNA used for TCR sequencing. As regards this clonotype: Its antigen is undetermined.

The V end lost 4 bases, the J end lost 2 bases, and 9 bases lay between the germline ends. The CDR3 consists of 14 residues. The germline gives CDR1 SGHAT, CDR2 FQNNGV. The V and J genes are TRBV11-2 and TRBJ2-1, with a weak D call TRBD2 (6 bases). The receptor was isolated from a female donor with Graves disease. The sequences come from peripheral blood mononuclear cells (PBMCs), collected when the disease was refractory, from a patient treated with antithyroid drugs. In DNA, the CDR3 is TGTGCCAGCAGCTCGACTAGTCCCTACAATGAGCAGTTCTTC. Its protein product is CASSSTSPYNEQFF.